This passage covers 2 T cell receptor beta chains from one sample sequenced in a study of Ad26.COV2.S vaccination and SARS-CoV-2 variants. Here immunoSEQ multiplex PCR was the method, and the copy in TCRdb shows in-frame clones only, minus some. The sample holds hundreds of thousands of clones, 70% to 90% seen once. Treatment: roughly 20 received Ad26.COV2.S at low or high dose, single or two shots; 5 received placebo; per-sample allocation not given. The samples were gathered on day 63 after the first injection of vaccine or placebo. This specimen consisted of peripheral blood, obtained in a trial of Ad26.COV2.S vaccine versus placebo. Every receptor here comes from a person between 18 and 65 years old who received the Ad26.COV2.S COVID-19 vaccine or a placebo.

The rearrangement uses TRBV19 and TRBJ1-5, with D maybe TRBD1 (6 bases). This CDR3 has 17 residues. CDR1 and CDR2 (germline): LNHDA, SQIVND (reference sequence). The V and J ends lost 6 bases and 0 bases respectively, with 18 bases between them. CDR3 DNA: TGTGCCAGTAGGGGGGGGGCCGGAACCTTTAGCAATCAGCCCCAGCATTTT. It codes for CASRGGAGTFSNQPQHF. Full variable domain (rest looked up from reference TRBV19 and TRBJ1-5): DGGITQSPKYLFRKEGQNVTLSCEQNLNHDAMYWYRQDPGQGLRLIYYSQIVNDFQKGDIAEGYSVSREKKESFPLTVTSAQKNPTAFYLCASRGGAGTFSNQPQHFGDGTRLSIL.

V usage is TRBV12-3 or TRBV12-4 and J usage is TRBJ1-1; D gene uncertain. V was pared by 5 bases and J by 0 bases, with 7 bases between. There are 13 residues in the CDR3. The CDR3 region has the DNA TGTGCCAGCAGTCTCAGAGTGAACACTGAAGCTTTCTTT. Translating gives CASSLRVNTEAFF.